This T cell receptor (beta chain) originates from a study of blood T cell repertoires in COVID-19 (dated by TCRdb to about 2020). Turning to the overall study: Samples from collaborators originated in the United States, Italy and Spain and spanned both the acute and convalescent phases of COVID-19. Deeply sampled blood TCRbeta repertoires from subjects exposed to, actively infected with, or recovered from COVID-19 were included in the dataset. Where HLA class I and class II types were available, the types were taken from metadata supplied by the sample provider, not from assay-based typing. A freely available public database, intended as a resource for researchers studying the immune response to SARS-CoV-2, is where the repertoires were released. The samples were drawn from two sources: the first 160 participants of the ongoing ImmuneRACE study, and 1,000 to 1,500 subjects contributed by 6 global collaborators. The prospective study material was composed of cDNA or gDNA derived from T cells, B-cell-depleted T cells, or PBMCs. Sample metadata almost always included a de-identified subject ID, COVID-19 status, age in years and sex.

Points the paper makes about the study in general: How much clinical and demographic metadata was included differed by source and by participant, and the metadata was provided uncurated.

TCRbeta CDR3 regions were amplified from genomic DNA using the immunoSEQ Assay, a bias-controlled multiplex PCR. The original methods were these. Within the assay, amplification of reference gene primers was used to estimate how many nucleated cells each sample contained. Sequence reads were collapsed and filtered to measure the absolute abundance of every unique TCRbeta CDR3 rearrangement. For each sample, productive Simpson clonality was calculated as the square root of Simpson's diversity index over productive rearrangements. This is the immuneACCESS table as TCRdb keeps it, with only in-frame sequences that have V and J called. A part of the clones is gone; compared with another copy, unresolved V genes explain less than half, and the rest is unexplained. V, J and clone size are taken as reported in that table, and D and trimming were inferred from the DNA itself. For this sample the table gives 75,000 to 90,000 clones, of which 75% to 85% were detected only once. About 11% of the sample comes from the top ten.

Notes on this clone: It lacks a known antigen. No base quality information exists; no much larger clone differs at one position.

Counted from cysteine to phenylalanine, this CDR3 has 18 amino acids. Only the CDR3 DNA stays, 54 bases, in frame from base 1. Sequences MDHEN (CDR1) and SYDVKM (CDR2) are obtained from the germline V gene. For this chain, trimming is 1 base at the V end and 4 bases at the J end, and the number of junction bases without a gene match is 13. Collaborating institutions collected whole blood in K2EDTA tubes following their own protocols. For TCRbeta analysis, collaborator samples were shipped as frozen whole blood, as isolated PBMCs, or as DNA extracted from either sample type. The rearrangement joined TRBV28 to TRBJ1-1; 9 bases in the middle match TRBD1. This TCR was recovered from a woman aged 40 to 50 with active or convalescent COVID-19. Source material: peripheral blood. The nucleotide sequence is TGTGCCAGCAGTTTATCTTGGGGACAGGGAGAGAGGAGCACTGAAGCTTTCTTT. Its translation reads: CASSLSWGQGERSTEAFF.